One sample yielded the 8 T cell receptor beta chains listed below, sequenced in a study of blood T cell repertoires in COVID-19. The protocol was immunoSEQ multiplex PCR, while the TCRdb copy is restricted to in-frame clones and leaves out a portion. The sample contains about 120,000 clones, 65% to 90% of which appear only once. What was sequenced was peripheral blood. The receptors were gathered from a man older than 75 with acute or convalescent COVID-19.

The chain links TRBV10-1 to TRBJ2-4, with a tentative D call TRBD1 (5 bases). CDR1 and CDR2 from the germline V gene are WNHNN and SYGVQD (reference sequence). The CDR3 sequence is 15 residues long. V was clipped by 1 base and J by 2 bases, with 9 bases between them. The CDR3 DNA follows: TGCGCCAGCAGTGAGTTTAGGGGAACCAAAAACATTCAGTACTTC. Translation gives CASSEFRGTKNIQYF.

The CDR3 DNA reads as TGTGCCAGCAGCCCCGATGGCGGGAGGAACTCCTACGAGCAGTACTTC. It codes for CASSPDGGRNSYEQYF. The rearrangement uses TRBV7-3 and TRBJ2-7; 8 bases match TRBD2. The germline CDR1 and CDR2 sequences are SGHTA and FQGTGA. CDR3 size: 16 residues. V was pared by 5 bases and J by 0 bases, with 9 bases of the junction left unmatched.

The genes are TRBV4-2 and TRBJ2-5, with TRBD2 identical over 12 bases. This CDR3 contains 17 residues. The germline V gene has CDR1 LGHNA and CDR2 YNFKEQ. J gave up 0 bases and V 3 bases, and 5 bases lay outside the gene matches. The CDR3 DNA is TGTGCCAGCAGCCAGAGGACTAGCGGGAATAACCAAGAGACCCAGTACTTC. It specifies CASSQRTSGNNQETQYF.

This clone appeared a single time. The CDR3 spells CASSQDPRQGPYGYTF. The CDR3 region has the DNA TGCGCCAGCAGCCAAGATCCCCGCCAGGGCCCCTATGGCTACACCTTC. This rearrangement joins TRBV4-1 to TRBJ1-2; D is possibly TRBD1 (5 bases). The ends were cut back, 0 bases at V and 4 bases at J, with 15 bases in the middle. Germline V gives CDR1 MGHRA, CDR2 YSYEKL. The CDR3 spans 16 residues.

The sample holds a few counts of this clone. This chain links TRBV6-5 with TRBJ1-1; possibly TRBD1 for D (6 bases). The CDR3 sequence is 11 residues long. In germline, CDR1 is MNHEY, CDR2 SVGAGI. With 7 bases removed from V and 12 bases from J, the gap between germline ends came to 15 bases. In DNA, the CDR3 is TGTGCCAGCATTTCACAGGGAAGGACTTTCTTT. This gives the protein CASISQGRTFF.

The rearrangement links TRBV5-1 to TRBJ1-2; D may be TRBD1 (5 bases). The CDR3 covers 16 residues. V lost 4 bases to trimming and J lost 8 bases, with 24 bases between them. CDR1 and CDR2 (germline): SGHRS, YFSETQ. CDR3 in amino acids: CASSPGGTQIEGGYTF. The CDR3 DNA sequence: TGCGCCAGCAGCCCGGGCGGGACTCAAATTGAGGGCGGCTACACCTTC.

The J gene is TRBJ1-2, the V gene TRBV11-2, with D uncertain. CDR1 is SGHAT and CDR2 is FQNNGV in the germline V gene. Trimming pared 5 bases from V and 5 bases from J, leaving 18 bases between. The CDR3 loop spans 15 amino acids. The CDR3: CASSPPAGFGYGYTF. The DNA of the CDR3 is TGTGCCAGCAGCCCCCCGGCGGGATTCGGATATGGCTACACCTTC.

The chain has TRBV6-1 and TRBJ2-6, with 8 bases lining up with TRBD1. Germline V CDR1 and CDR2: MNHNS, SASEGT. The CDR3 runs 15 residues. The V gene end was trimmed by 3 bases and the J gene end by 2 bases; junction bases not matched to a gene: 0. Here the CDR3 reads CASSEDRAGANVLTF. CDR3 sequence (DNA): TGTGCCAGCAGTGAGGACAGGGCTGGGGCCAACGTCCTGACTTTC.